The rows below give T cell receptor beta chains drawn from one sample of a study of blood T cell repertoires in COVID-19. The data were produced by immunoSEQ multiplex PCR, yet TCRdb's version contains in-frame clones alone and is incomplete. Of under 150,000 clones in the sample, around 84% were seen once. Sequencing was carried out using peripheral blood. All receptors come from a human donor in a cohort sampled during active COVID-19. The CDR3 runs from the conserved cysteine through the conserved F or W. The order of the fields is V gene, J gene, D gene, clone size, CDR3 DNA, CDR3 protein. A D gene is named only where the DNA matches it firmly. Clone size, where shown, is once, few, many, or a class for clones that have expanded.

>TRBV6-2/TRBV6-3|TRBJ2-7|-|-
TGTGCCAGCAGTTACTCGGTGTACAGATCCTCCTACGAGCAGTACTTC
CASSYSVYRSSYEQYF
>TRBV28|TRBJ2-7|-|-
TGTGCCAGCAGTTTCCTAGGCTACGAGCAGTACTTC
CASSFLGYEQYF
>TRBV14|TRBJ2-5|TRBD2|-
TGTGCCAGCAGCTTACGACTAGCGGGGGGCCCTCTGTCAGAGACCCAGTACTTC
CASSLRLAGGPLSETQYF
>TRBV11-3|TRBJ1-2|TRBD1|-
TGTGCCAGCAGCTCCGACAGGGCGGAGGGCTACACCTTC
CASSSDRAEGYTF
>TRBV5-6|TRBJ1-2|TRBD1|-
TGTGCCAGCAGCTTGGCCAATAGGGCAGGGGGCGCGGAACGCTATGGCTACACCTTC
CASSLANRAGGAERYGYTF
>TRBV4-3|TRBJ2-3|TRBD2|-
TGCGCCAGCAGCCCGACTAGCGGGGGGGCAGATACGCAGTATTTT
CASSPTSGGADTQYF
>TRBV7-9|TRBJ1-1|TRBD1|-
TGTGCCAGCACCCAGGGGGGAAAGGTAAACACTGAAGCTTTCTTT
CASTQGGKVNTEAFF
>TRBV7-2|TRBJ1-6|TRBD1|-
TGTGCCAGCAGCTTAATGACAGGGGCTTCGGCTTCACCCCTCCACTTT
CASSLMTGASASPLHF
>TRBV7-3|TRBJ1-1|-|-
TGTGCCAGCAGCTTAGGGGCAGGCAACACTGAAGCTTTCTTT
CASSLGAGNTEAFF
>TRBV9|TRBJ2-2|-|-
TGTGCCAGCAGCATACAGGGCCTGAACACCGGGGAGCTGTTTTTT
CASSIQGLNTGELFF
>TRBV10-3|TRBJ1-1|TRBD1|-
TGTGCCATCAACACGGACAGGGGAGACACTGAAGCTTTCTTT
CAINTDRGDTEAFF
>TRBV5-1|TRBJ1-1|-|-
TGCGCCAGCAGCTGGGACAATTTGAACACTGAAGCTTTCTTT
CASSWDNLNTEAFF
>TRBV29-1|TRBJ2-7|TRBD1|-
TGCAGCGCCGAGGGGGCAGGGGGCTACGAGCAGTACTTC
CSAEGAGGYEQYF
>TRBV4-3|TRBJ1-1|-|once
TGCGCCAGCAGCCAAGAAGGAGGCAGGAACACTGAAGCTTTCTTT
CASSQEGGRNTEAFF
>TRBV18|TRBJ2-7|-|-
TGTGCCAGCTCGCCAGGTGGACAGAGCTACCACGAGCAGTACTTC
CASSPGGQSYHEQYF
>TRBV19|TRBJ1-6|TRBD1|-
TGTGCCAGTAGTCTGCATACAGGGGGTGATTCACCCCTCCACTTT
CASSLHTGGDSPLHF
>TRBV4-2|TRBJ1-4|TRBD1|few
TGTGCCAGCAGCCAAGATCCGGACAGGGGAAGTCATAAACTGTTTTTT
CASSQDPDRGSHKLFF
>TRBV14|TRBJ2-3|TRBD1|-
TGTGCCAGCAGCCAAGGGCAGGGGGCAGGAGATACGCAGTATTTT
CASSQGQGAGDTQYF
>TRBV6-6|TRBJ2-1|TRBD2|-
TGTGCCAGCAGTCAGGGACTAGCGGGGGCCCGAGTCAACAATGAGCAGTTCTTC
CASSQGLAGARVNNEQFF
>TRBV6-7|TRBJ1-4|-|-
TGTGCCCCCGGGGTGGAGGGGAAACTTGGTAATGAAAAACTGTTTTTT
CAPGVEGKLGNEKLFF
>TRBV4-1|TRBJ1-4|TRBD1|-
TGCGCCAGCAGCTTCGACAGGGTCGGTGAAAAACTGTTTTTT
CASSFDRVGEKLFF
>TRBV3-1/TRBV3-2|TRBJ2-5|-|-
TGTGCCAGCAGCCAAGGAACGGGCAGGGGAGAGACCCAGTACTTC
CASSQGTGRGETQYF
>TRBV19|TRBJ2-2|-|-
TGTGCCAGTAGGCGGAGGCAGGACGCCACCGGGGAGCTGTTTTTT
CASRRRQDATGELFF
>TRBV29-1|TRBJ1-1|-|-
TGCAGCGTGCTCCAAGGGAGTTACGCTGAAGCTTTCTTT
CSVLQGSYAEAFF
>TRBV9|TRBJ1-4|-|-
TGTGCCAGCAGCGTAGGAAACGGTCCTAATGAAAAACTGTTTTTT
CASSVGNGPNEKLFF
>TRBV19|TRBJ1-5|TRBD1|-
TGTGCCAGTAGAGCGGGACAGGGTGGCCAGCCCCAGCATTTT
CASRAGQGGQPQHF
>TRBV2|TRBJ2-7|TRBD1|few
TGTGCCAGCAGAGCGGACAGGAACTCCTACGAGCAGTACTTC
CASRADRNSYEQYF
>TRBV18|TRBJ1-1|-|-
TGTGCCAGCTCACCACGGGCCTCTCGAGAGAGCACTGAAGCTTTCTTT
CASSPRASRESTEAFF
>TRBV4-3|TRBJ1-6|TRBD1|-
TGCGCCAGCAGCCAGGCCGACAGGGGGAATTCACCCCTCCACTTT
CASSQADRGNSPLHF
>TRBV11-2|TRBJ2-1|-|-
TGTGCCAGCAGCTTAATGAGCTCCTACAATGAGCAGTTCTTC
CASSLMSSYNEQFF
>TRBV27|TRBJ2-7|TRBD2|-
TGTGCCAGCGCATATAGCGGGTCCAGCTCCTACGAGCAGTACTTC
CASAYSGSSSYEQYF
>TRBV5-4|TRBJ2-7|TRBD1|few
TGTGCCAGCAGCTTGGACAGGGGAGTCTCCTACGAGCAGTACTTC
CASSLDRGVSYEQYF
>TRBV30|TRBJ2-3|-|once
TGTGCCTGGAATCCTAGCACAGATACGCAGTATTTT
CAWNPSTDTQYF
>TRBV4-3|TRBJ2-1|TRBD2|-
TGCGCCAGCAGCCAAGGGCAGCGGGGGGCTGGTGAGGGGCAGTTCTTC
CASSQGQRGAGEGQFF
>TRBV15|TRBJ1-6|-|-
TGTGCCACCAGCCGGGGGGTGGATTCACCCCTCCACTTT
CATSRGVDSPLHF
>TRBV2|TRBJ1-4|-|-
TGTGCCAGCAGTGTATTTGACAGAACTAATGAAAAACTGTTTTTT
CASSVFDRTNEKLFF
>TRBV4-3|TRBJ2-7|TRBD2|-
TGCGCCAGCAGCCAAGGACTAGCGGGGGTCTACGAGCAGTACTTC
CASSQGLAGVYEQYF
>TRBV3-1/TRBV3-2|TRBJ1-3|-|few
TGTGCCAGCAGCCAATCCTTGGGGGGCACCATATATTTT
CASSQSLGGTIYF
>TRBV5-1|TRBJ1-2|-|-
TGCGCCAGCAGCAAGCGGAGCTATGGCTACACCTTC
CASSKRSYGYTF
>TRBV6-5|TRBJ2-3|-|-
TGTGCCAGCAGTATCCGGGACTTAACAGATACGCAGTATTTT
CASSIRDLTDTQYF
>TRBV7-9|TRBJ2-5|TRBD2|-
TGTGCCAGCAGATCCCTCCTGGGACTAGCGGGGGAAGAGACCCAGTACTTC
CASRSLLGLAGEETQYF
>TRBV6-5|TRBJ2-2|TRBD2|-
TGTGCCGTCCATAGCGGGGGGGCCGGCACCGGGGAGCTGTTTTTT
CAVHSGGAGTGELFF
>TRBV24-1|TRBJ2-3|TRBD2|-
TGTGCCACCAGTGATTTGCCGAAGTCACTAGCGTCCACAGATACGCAGTATTTT
CATSDLPKSLASTDTQYF
>TRBV15|TRBJ2-1|-|-
TGTGCCACCAGCAGAGATCGCGGGTACGATGAGCAGTTCTTC
CATSRDRGYDEQFF
>TRBV27|TRBJ1-6|-|-
TGTGCCAGCAGAAAGACTGGCTCCTATAATTCACCCCTCCACTTT
CASRKTGSYNSPLHF
>TRBV7-2|TRBJ1-2|-|-
TGTGCCAGCAGCTTAGATTTGGGCCTAATATATGGCTACACCTTC
CASSLDLGLIYGYTF
>TRBV4-1|TRBJ2-1|-|-
TGCGCCAGCAGCCCCGCGACAGCCGTTTCCTACAATGAGCAGTTCTTC
CASSPATAVSYNEQFF
>TRBV6-2/TRBV6-3|TRBJ2-5|-|few
TGTGCCAGCAGTTACGGCGGCGGATTCCAAGAGACCCAGTACTTC
CASSYGGGFQETQYF
>TRBV2|TRBJ1-2|TRBD1|-
TGTGCCAGCAGTACCGGGACAGGGGTTAACTATGGCTACACCTTC
CASSTGTGVNYGYTF
>TRBV11-2|TRBJ1-1|TRBD1|-
TGTGCCAGCAGCCGGGACAGGCAGAACACTGAAGCTTTCTTT
CASSRDRQNTEAFF
>TRBV7-9|TRBJ2-1|TRBD1|-
TGTGCCAGCAGCTCTTTAAAGACAGGGGGCGATGAGGTGTGGAATGAGCAGTTCTTC
CASSSLKTGGDEVWNEQFF
>TRBV27|TRBJ2-7|-|-
TGTGCCAGCAGTCCCGGGACTCTCAGGGAGCAGTACTTC
CASSPGTLREQYF
>TRBV3-1/TRBV3-2|TRBJ1-3|-|few
TGTGCCAGCAGTGACGGGGGATCTGGAAACACCATATATTTT
CASSDGGSGNTIYF
>TRBV3-1/TRBV3-2|TRBJ2-2|-|-
TGTGCCAGCAGCCAAGGGCGGCAAACGATACTATCGGAAACGAACACCGGGGAGCTGTTTTTT
CASSQGRQTILSETNTGELFF
>TRBV18|TRBJ2-1|TRBD2|-
TGTGCCAGCTCCCACCGATCCTACGCGGGGGGGCCCTATGAGCAGTTCTTC
CASSHRSYAGGPYEQFF
>TRBV7-2|TRBJ2-3|-|-
TGTGCCAGCAGCTTAGCGCGGGGACAGAACACAGATACGCAGTATTTT
CASSLARGQNTDTQYF
>TRBV5-1|TRBJ1-1|-|-
TGCGCCAGCAGCTTAGGAGGGGGGGTCGCTGAAGCTTTCTTT
CASSLGGGVAEAFF